This T cell receptor beta chain was captured in a study of T cell changes during pregnancy in multiple sclerosis. Assay: immunoSEQ multiplex PCR; the TCRdb copy retains only in-frame clones and omits some. The sample contains 85,000 to 95,000 clones, 91% of which appear only once. The CDR3 loop spans 15 amino acids. The germline CDR1 and CDR2 sequences are SQVTM and ANQGSEA. The V and J ends lost 1 base and 1 base, in that order; junction bases with no gene match: 1. The sequence derives from a female donor in good health, enrolled as a control in a pregnancy study. V gene TRBV29-1 combines with J gene TRBJ2-6, with TRBD2 identical over 7 bases. Sequencing was performed on peripheral blood, taken after pregnancy. The CDR3 is CSVEGEGSGANVLTF. DNA for the CDR3: TGCAGCGTTGAAGGGGAGGGGTCTGGGGCCAACGTCCTGACTTTC. The full variable domain, rest sourced from reference TRBV29-1 and TRBJ2-6, is SAVISQKPSRDICQRGTSLTIQCQVDSQVTMMFWYRQQPGQSLTLIATANQGSEATYESGFVIDKFPISRPNLTFSTLTVSNMSPEDSSIYLCSVEGEGSGANVLTFGAGSRLTVL.